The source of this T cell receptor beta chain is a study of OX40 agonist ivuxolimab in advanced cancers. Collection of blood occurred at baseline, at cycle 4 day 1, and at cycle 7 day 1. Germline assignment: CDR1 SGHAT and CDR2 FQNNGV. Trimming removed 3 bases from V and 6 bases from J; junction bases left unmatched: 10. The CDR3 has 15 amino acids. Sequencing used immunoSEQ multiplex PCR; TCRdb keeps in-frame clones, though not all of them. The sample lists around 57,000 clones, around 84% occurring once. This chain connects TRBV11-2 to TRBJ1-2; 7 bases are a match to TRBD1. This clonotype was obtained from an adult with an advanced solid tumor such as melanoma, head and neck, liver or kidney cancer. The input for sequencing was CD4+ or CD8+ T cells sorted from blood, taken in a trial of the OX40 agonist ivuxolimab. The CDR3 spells CASSFLRGDRDGYTF. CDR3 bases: TGTGCCAGCAGCTTTCTAAGGGGGGACAGAGATGGCTACACCTTC.